A few counts support the clone carrying this TCR beta chain. Sequencing was performed with immunoSEQ multiplex PCR; in TCRdb, only in-frame clones are kept and a portion is missing. The repertoire consists of some 290,000 clones, with about nine tenths occurring once and the leading ten covering 2.9%. The germline gives CDR1 MGHRA, CDR2 YSYEKL. CDR3 length equals 14 residues. V was clipped by 0 bases and J by 0 bases, with 5 bases between them. This entry is derived from a study of blood T cell repertoires in COVID-19. The chain is built from TRBV4-1 and TRBJ2-5; D is uncertain. Material for sequencing was peripheral blood. This TCR was sampled from a young woman with COVID-19, enrolled during active disease. Written as DNA, the CDR3 is TGCGCCAGCAGCCAAGATCCCAACCAAGAGACCCAGTACTTC. Its translation: CASSQDPNQETQYF.